The present TCR beta chain was sequenced within a study of CD8 T cells in Susac syndrome. Reverse transcription of about 0.45 to 1 ug RNA was performed with random hexamers. immunoSEQ multiplex PCR amplified TCR beta CDR3 across 54 Vbeta, 13 Jbeta. One entry per CDR3 protein, called by TCRdb with MiXCR from the immunoSEQ multiplex PCR reads. Seen here are around 200,000 distinct CDR3 sequences, 85% to 95% observed once, and the top ten hold about 0.095%. CDR1 is MNHEY, CDR2 SMNVEV, per germline (reference sequence). The CDR3 covers 13 residues. The V end lost 6 bases, the J end lost 2 bases, and 9 bases lay between the germline ends. Controls comprised healthy donors matched for age and sex.

The sample consisted of CD4+ T cells from PBMCs. V is TRBV27 and J is TRBJ2-3; D remains ambiguous. The receptor was derived from a human donor in good health. Written as DNA, the CDR3 is TGTGCCAGCAGATCTAAACTCACAGATACGCAGTATTTT. Its translation is CASRSKLTDTQYF.